The subject of this entry is one TCR beta chain. Clones were sequenced by immunoSEQ multiplex PCR, and TCRdb holds only the in-frame ones, with some missing. This sample has 90,000 or so clones, with roughly 90% found just once. CDR1 SNHLY and CDR2 FYNNEI come from the germline V gene. V trimming: 6 bases; J trimming: 0 bases; junction bases outside the gene matches: 3. The CDR3 length is 15 residues. The sample comes from a study of OX40 agonist ivuxolimab in advanced cancers. Study-wide background: Partial responses were observed in three patients, of whom one had hepatocellular carcinoma and two had cutaneous melanoma.

This material consisted of CD4+ or CD8+ T cells sorted from blood, taken in a trial of the OX40 agonist ivuxolimab. V usage is TRBV2 and J usage is TRBJ2-1; 9 bases map to TRBD2. The receptor's source is an adult with an advanced solid tumor such as melanoma, head and neck, liver or kidney cancer. The CDR3 bases are TGTGCCAGCAGGGAACTAGCGGGCTCCTACAATGAGCAGTTCTTC. It codes for CASRELAGSYNEQFF.